This T cell receptor beta chain is from a study of Tregs in tolerant kidney transplant recipients (dated by TCRdb to between 2019 and 2020). Describing the broader study: Transplants used related donors with nonmyeloablative bone marrow transplantation; mixed chimerism was transient in the human trials. The study applied TCRbeta sequencing to find donor-specific regulatory T cells before combined kidney and bone marrow transplantation and then followed those same cells after transplant. Here is what the overall study found, with its caveats: The study was limited by small patient numbers, and the findings need validation in larger populations and under other immunosuppression protocols. In tolerant patients, donor-specific Tregs expanded more than Tregs overall, which suggests antigen-driven rather than nonspecific expansion. Expanding Tregs with activated donor B cells appeared to identify the most biologically relevant and donor-specific TCRbeta repertoire. Biological reproducibility was not examined directly, but technical replication error appeared to be minimal. For some patients the PCR primers changed over time, which made it impossible to compare the samples from those patients at the nucleotide level.

Looking up the germline V gene yields CDR1 SQVTM and CDR2 ANQGSEA. V is shortened by 0 bases, J by 7 bases, and the region joining them spans 15 bases. The CDR3, cysteine through phenylalanine, is 15 amino acids long. Part of the CDR3 DNA is given, 36 bases translated from base 1. Points on this clone: The antigen this receptor binds is unknown. The read comes to an end 3 residues before the CDR3 does, leaving the germline J gene to fill in the end.

The sample's time point label, in plain terms: blood sample drawn before combined kidney and bone marrow transplant. Thawed PBMCs were FACS-sorted into unstimulated Tregs (CD4+CD25+CD127-), CD4+ non-Tregs (CD4+CD25-), CD4 cells and CD8 cells. Patients were 4 combined kidney and bone marrow transplant recipients from the ITN036ST trial, and only these trial subjects had samples available. Healthy control blood was processed by Ficoll density gradient to PBMCs and cryopreserved; patient PBMCs were collected before and after transplant. Genomic DNA was extracted from sorted cells with the QIAGEN DNeasy Blood and Tissue Kit for TCRbeta CDR3 sequencing. High-throughput TCRbeta CDR3 sequencing, including PCR amplification with bias correction and internal controls, was performed commercially through immunoSEQ. The source study handled its data this way. Unique productive TCRbeta sequences were defined by CDR3 nucleotide sequence where primers matched, otherwise by CDR3 amino acid sequence with Vbeta and Jbeta genes. To correct for sorting error, sequences found in more than one sorted population at a frequency ratio of 2:1 or less were discarded, and the remaining shared sequences were assigned to the population with the higher frequency. Sequences were defined as donor-reactive when expanded at least 5-fold in CFSE-low cells versus unstimulated cells and present at a frequency of at least 0.01% in CFSE-low cells. Jensen-Shannon divergence, calculated on the top 100 TCRbeta sequences ranked by frequency, was used to quantify repertoire divergence. For samples with multiple sequencing runs, sorting error was corrected in each run separately before the runs were combined. Sourced from immuneACCESS, this table was stored by TCRdb with only in-frame sequences that have V and J called. A share of the clones is absent; for the studies checked, an unresolved V gene accounts for under half, and the remainder has no known explanation. The DNA was the basis for D and trimming; V, J and clone size are from that table. The table for this sample records 45,000 to 55,000 clones. About 0.85% of the sample is taken by the ten largest.

The specimen comprised CD4+ T cells from blood, sampled before the transplant. This chain joins TRBV29-1 to TRBJ1-4, with a weak D call of TRBD1 (6 bases match). The clonotype comes from a human donor who received a combined kidney and bone marrow transplant. The CDR3 has the sequence CSVEEVAGGSEKLFF. CDR3 DNA (partial): TGCAGCGTTGAAGAGGTTGCTGGGGGCAGTGAAAAA.